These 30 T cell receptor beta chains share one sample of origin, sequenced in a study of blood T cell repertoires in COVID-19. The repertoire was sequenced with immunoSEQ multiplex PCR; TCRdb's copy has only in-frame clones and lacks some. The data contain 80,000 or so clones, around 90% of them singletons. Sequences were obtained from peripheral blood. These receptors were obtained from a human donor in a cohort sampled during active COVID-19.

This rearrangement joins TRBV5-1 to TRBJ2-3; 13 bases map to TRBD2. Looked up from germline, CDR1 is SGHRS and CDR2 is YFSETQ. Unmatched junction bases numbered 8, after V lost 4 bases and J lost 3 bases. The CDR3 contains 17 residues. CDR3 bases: TGCGCCAGCAGCCTCGGACTAGCGGGAGTGGGGACAGATACGCAGTATTTT. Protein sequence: CASSLGLAGVGTDTQYF.

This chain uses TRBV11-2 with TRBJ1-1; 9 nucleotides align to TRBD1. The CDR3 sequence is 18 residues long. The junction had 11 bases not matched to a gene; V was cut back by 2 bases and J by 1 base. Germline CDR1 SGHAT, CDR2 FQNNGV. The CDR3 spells CASSLRGGTGSSNTEAFF. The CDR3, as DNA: TGTGCCAGCAGCTTACGTGGCGGGACAGGGTCATCGAACACTGAAGCTTTCTTT.

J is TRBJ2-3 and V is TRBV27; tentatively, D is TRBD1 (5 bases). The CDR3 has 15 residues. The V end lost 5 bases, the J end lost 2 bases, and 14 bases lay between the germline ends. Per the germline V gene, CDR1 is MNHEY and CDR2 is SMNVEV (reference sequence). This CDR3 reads CASSPIQGTTDTQYF. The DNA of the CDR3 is TGTGCCAGCAGTCCCATCCAGGGTACCACAGATACGCAGTATTTT.

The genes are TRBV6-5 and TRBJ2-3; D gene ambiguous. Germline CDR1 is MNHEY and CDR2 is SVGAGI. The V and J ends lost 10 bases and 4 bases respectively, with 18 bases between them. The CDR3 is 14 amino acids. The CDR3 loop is CANGDASPADTQYF. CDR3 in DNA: TGTGCCAACGGAGATGCGTCCCCGGCAGATACGCAGTATTTT.

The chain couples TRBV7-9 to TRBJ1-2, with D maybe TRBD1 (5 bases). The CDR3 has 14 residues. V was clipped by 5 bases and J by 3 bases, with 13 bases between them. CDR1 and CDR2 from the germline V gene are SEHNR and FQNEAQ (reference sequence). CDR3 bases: TGTGCCAGCAGCCGCGATTGGGGGGACTATGGCTACACCTTC. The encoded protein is CASSRDWGDYGYTF. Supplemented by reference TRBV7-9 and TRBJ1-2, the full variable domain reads DTGVSQNPRHKITKRGQNVTFRCDPISEHNRLYWYRQTLGQGPEFLTYFQNEAQLEKSRLLSDRFSAERPKGSFSTLEIQRTEQGDSAMYLCASSRDWGDYGYTFGSGTRLTVV.

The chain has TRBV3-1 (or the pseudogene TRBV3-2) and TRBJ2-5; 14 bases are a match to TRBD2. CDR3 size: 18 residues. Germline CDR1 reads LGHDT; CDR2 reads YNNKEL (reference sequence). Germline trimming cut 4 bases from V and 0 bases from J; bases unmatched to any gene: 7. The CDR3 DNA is TGTGCCAGCAGCCCCGGACTAGCGGGGGGACAGTACCAAGAGACCCAGTACTTC. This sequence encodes CASSPGLAGGQYQETQYF.

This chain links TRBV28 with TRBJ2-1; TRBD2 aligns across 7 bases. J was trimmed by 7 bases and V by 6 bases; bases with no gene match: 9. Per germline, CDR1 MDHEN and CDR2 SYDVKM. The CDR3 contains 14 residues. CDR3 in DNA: TGTGCCAGCAGCCCCCCGGGGCGGGGGAATGAGCAGTTCTTC. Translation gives CASSPPGRGNEQFF.

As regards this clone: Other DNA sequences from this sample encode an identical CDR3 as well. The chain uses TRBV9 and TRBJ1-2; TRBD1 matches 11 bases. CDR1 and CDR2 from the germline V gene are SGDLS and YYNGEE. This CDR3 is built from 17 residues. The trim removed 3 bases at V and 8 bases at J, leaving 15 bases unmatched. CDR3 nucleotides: TGTGCCAGCAGCGCAAGCTCACCGGGACAGGGGGGTCGGGGCTACACCTTC. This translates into CASSASSPGQGGRGYTF.

The CDR3 region has the DNA TGTGCCAGCAGCTTAGTTTCGCTAGCGATAGGGGACAATGAGCAGTTCTTC. Its translation is CASSLVSLAIGDNEQFF. The chain has TRBV7-8 and TRBJ2-1, with D perhaps matching TRBD2 (6 bases). The ends were cut back, 1 base at V and 5 bases at J, with 18 bases in the middle. Germline V gene sequence: CDR1 SGHVS, CDR2 FQNEAQ. The CDR3 consists of 17 residues.

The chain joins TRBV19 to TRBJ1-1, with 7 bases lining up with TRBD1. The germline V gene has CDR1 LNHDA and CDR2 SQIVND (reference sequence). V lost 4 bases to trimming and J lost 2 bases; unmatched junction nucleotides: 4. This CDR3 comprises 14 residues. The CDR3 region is CASSKGAENTEAFF. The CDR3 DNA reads TGTGCCAGTAGTAAGGGGGCAGAAAACACTGAAGCTTTCTTT.

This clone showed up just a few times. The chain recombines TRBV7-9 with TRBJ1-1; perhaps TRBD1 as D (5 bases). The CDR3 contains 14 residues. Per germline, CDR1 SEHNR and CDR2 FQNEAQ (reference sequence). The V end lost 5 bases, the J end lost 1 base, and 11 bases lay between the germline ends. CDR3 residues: CASSASTGNTEAFF. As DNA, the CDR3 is TGTGCCAGCAGCGCCAGTACAGGGAACACTGAAGCTTTCTTT.

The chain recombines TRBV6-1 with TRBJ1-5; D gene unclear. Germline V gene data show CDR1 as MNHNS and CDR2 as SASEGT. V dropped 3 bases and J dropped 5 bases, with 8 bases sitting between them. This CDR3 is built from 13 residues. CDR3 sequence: CASSDRSHQPQHF. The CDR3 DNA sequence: TGTGCCAGCAGTGATAGATCCCATCAGCCCCAGCATTTT.

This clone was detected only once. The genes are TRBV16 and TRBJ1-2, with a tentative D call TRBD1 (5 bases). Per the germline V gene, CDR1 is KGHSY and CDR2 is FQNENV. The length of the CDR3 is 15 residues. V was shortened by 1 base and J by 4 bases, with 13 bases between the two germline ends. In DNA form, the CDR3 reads TGTGCCAGCAGCCAATTACTCGACAGTTCCTATGGCTACACCTTC. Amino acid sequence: CASSQLLDSSYGYTF.

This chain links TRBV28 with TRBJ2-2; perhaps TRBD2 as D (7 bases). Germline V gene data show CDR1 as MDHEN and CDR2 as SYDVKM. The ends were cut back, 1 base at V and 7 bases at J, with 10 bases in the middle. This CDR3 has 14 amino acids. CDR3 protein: CASSLLGGLGELFF. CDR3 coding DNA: TGTGCCAGCAGTTTATTGGGGGGGCTCGGGGAGCTGTTTTTT.

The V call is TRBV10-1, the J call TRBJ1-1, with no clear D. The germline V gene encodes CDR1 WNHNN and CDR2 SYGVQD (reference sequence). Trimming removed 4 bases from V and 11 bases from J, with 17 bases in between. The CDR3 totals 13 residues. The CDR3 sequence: CASSGAGNQAAFF. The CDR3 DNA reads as TGCGCCAGCAGTGGAGCAGGCAACCAGGCGGCTTTCTTT.

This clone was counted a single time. The CDR3 spells CASGPTGPEQYF. The CDR3 nucleotides read TGTGCTAGTGGTCCGACAGGTCCTGAGCAGTACTTC. The chain couples TRBV12-5 to TRBJ2-7; possibly TRBD1 for D (6 bases). The CDR3 covers 12 residues. Germline CDR1 and CDR2: LGHNT and FRNRAP. Trimming shortened V by 5 bases and J by 7 bases, and 12 bases separated the two germline ends.

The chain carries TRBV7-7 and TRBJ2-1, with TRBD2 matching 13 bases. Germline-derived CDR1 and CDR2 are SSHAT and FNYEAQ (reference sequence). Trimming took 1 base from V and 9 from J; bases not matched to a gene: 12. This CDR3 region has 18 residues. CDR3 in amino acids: CASSLGAGTSGILSEQFF. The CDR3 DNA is TGTGCCAGCAGCTTAGGTGCCGGGACTAGCGGGATCTTGAGTGAGCAGTTCTTC.

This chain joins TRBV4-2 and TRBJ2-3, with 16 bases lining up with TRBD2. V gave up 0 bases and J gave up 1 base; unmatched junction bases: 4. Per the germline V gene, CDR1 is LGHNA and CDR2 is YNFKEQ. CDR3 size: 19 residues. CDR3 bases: TGTGCCAGCAGCCAAGAACGGGGACTAGCGGGGGGGCGCACAGATACGCAGTATTTT. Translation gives CASSQERGLAGGRTDTQYF.

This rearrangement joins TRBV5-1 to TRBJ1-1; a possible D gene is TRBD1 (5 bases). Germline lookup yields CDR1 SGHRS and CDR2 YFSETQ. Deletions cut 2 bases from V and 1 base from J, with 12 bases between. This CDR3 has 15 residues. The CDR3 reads CASSFTGLPNTEAFF. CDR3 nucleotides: TGCGCCAGCAGCTTTACGGGACTTCCGAACACTGAAGCTTTCTTT.

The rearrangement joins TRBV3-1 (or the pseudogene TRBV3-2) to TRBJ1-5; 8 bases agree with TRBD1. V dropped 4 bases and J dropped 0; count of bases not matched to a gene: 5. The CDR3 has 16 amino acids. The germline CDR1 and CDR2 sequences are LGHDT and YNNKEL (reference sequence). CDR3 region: CASSRTGGHSNQPQHF. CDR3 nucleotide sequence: TGTGCCAGCAGCCGAACAGGGGGTCATAGCAATCAGCCCCAGCATTTT.

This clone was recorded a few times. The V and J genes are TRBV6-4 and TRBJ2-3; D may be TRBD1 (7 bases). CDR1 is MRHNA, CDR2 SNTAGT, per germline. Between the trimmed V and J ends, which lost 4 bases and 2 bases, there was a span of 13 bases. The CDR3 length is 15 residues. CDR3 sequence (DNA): TGTGCCAGCAGTGGGGGGGACAGCCTCACAGATACGCAGTATTTT. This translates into CASSGGDSLTDTQYF.

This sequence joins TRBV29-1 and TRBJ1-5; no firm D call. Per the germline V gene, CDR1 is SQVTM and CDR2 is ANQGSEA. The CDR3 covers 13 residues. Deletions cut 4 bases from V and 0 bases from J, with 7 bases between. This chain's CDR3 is CSVAGDSNQPQHF. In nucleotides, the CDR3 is TGCAGCGTTGCTGGAGATAGCAATCAGCCCCAGCATTTT.

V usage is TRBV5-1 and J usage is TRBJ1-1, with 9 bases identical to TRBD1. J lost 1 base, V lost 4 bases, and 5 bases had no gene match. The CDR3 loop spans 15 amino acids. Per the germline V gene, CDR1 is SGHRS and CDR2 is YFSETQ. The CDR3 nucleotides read TGCGCCAGCAGCCCGGGACAGGGATCGAACACTGAAGCTTTCTTT. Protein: CASSPGQGSNTEAFF.

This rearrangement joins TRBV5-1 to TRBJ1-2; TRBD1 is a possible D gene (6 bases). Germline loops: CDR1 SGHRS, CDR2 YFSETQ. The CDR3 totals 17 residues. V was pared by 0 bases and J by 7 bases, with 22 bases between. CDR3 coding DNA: TGCGCCAGCAGCTTGGCGCAGACAGGAGGAGGTTCGGGTGGCTACACCTTC. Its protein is CASSLAQTGGGSGGYTF.

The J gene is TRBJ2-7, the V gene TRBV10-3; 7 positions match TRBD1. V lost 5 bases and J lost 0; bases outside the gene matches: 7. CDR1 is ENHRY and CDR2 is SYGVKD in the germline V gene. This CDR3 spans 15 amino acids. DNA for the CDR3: TGTGCCATCAGTTCAGGGACAGTTAGCTCCTACGAGCAGTACTTC. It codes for CAISSGTVSSYEQYF.

The CDR3 reads CASQVGTANTGELFF. The CDR3 coding sequence is TGTGCCAGCCAGGTCGGGACAGCGAACACCGGGGAGCTGTTTTTT. This chain uses TRBV27 with TRBJ2-2, with 7 bases that match TRBD1. The trim removed 8 bases at V and 0 bases at J, leaving 6 bases unmatched. The CDR3 runs 15 residues. Germline V lookup: CDR1 MNHEY, CDR2 SMNVEV (reference sequence).

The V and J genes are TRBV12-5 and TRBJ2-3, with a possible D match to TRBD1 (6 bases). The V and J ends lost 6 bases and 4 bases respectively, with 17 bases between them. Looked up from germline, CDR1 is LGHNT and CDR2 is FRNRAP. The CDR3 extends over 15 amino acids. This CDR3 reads CASGPTGNVADTQYF. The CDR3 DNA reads TGTGCTAGTGGCCCCACAGGGAATGTGGCAGATACGCAGTATTTT.

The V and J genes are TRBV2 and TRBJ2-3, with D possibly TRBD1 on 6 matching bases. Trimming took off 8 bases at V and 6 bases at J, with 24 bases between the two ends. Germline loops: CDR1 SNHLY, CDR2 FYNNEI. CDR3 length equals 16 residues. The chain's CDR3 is CASQQRGTLVVDTQYF. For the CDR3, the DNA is TGTGCCAGCCAACAAAGGGGGACCTTAGTGGTGGATACGCAGTATTTT.

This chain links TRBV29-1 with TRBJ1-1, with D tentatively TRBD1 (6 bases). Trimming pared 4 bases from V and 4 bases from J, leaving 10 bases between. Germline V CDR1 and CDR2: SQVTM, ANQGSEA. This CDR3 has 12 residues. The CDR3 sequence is CSVGGGRTEAFF. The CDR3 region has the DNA TGCAGCGTTGGAGGGGGTCGCACTGAAGCTTTCTTT.

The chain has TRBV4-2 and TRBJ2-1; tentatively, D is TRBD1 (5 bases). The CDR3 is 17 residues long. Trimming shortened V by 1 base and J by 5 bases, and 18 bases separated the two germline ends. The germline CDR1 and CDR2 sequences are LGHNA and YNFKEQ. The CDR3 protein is CASSQVLLTQGHNEQFF. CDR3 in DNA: TGTGCCAGCAGCCAAGTATTGCTCACTCAGGGCCACAATGAGCAGTTCTTC.